The rows below give T cell receptor beta chains drawn from one sample of a study of technical replicates of blood from several donors. Repertoires were generated with immunoSEQ multiplex PCR, while TCRdb's copy carries only in-frame clones and drops some. The table lists about 82,000 clones, 92% of them singletons. Material for sequencing was T cells isolated from PBMCs. These receptors all stem from a human donor in good health. Each CDR3 is given with its conserved first and last residue. D genes are given only for firm matches.

V	J	D	DNA	CDR3
TRBV27	TRBJ2-5	TRBD1	TGTGCCAGCAGTTTGACGACAGGGGCCCAAGAGACCCAGTACTTC	CASSLTTGAQETQYF
TRBV29-1	TRBJ2-4	NA	TGCAGCGTTGCCTGGCGGGGAGAAGGGAGCATTCAGTACTTC	CSVAWRGEGSIQYF
TRBV27	TRBJ2-5	NA	TGTGCCAGCAGTCACGACAAGCTGGAGACCCAGTACTTC	CASSHDKLETQYF
TRBV7-3	TRBJ2-1	NA	TGTGCCAGCAGCTTATTTCCGGGAAAGAGCTCCTACAATGAGCAGTTCTTC	CASSLFPGKSSYNEQFF
TRBV30	TRBJ1-2	NA	TGTGCCTGTGACCGGGGGTTGGGTGGCTACACCTTC	CACDRGLGGYTF
TRBV5-1	TRBJ2-7	TRBD1	TGCGCCAGCAGCTTTTTTACCCTGACAGGGATTGACGACGAGCAGTACTTC	CASSFFTLTGIDDEQYF
TRBV7-9	TRBJ2-3	TRBD2	TGTGCCAGCAGCTTAGCGGGAGGGCCAGCAGATACGCAGTATTTT	CASSLAGGPADTQYF
TRBV6-4	TRBJ2-1	NA	TGTGCCAGCAGTGAAGGGGGGGAAGGATGGGACAATGAGCAGTTCTTC	CASSEGGEGWDNEQFF
TRBV5-4	TRBJ2-3	TRBD2	TGTGCCAGCAGCTCGGCGGGACTAGACTACTCAGATACGCAGTATTTT	CASSSAGLDYSDTQYF
TRBV4-1	TRBJ1-1	NA	TGCGCCAGCAGCCAAGGGCGCACAGGTACTGAAGCTTTCTTT	CASSQGRTGTEAFF
TRBV27	TRBJ2-2	NA	TGTGCCAGCAGTTTGGCAGGGGGGAGAACCGGGGAGCTGTTTTTT	CASSLAGGRTGELFF
TRBV6-1	TRBJ1-5	TRBD1	TGTGCCAGCAGTGAAGCCGCTTGGGGACAGATGCGTCAGCCCCAGCATTTT	CASSEAAWGQMRQPQHF
TRBV30	TRBJ1-4	NA	TGTGCCTGGACGGCAACTAATGAAAAACTGTTTTTT	CAWTATNEKLFF
TRBV4-1	TRBJ2-5	NA	TGCGCCAGCAGCCATTTTTTGGACTACCAAGAGACCCAGTACTTC	CASSHFLDYQETQYF